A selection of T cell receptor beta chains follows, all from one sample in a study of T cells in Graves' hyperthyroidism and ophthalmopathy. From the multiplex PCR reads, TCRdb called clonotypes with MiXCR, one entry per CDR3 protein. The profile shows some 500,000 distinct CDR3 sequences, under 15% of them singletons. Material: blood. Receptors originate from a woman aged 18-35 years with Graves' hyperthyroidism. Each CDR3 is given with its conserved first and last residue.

cdr3_aa: CASRDGLAGGHTQYF
cdr3_length: 15
j_call: TRBJ2-3
v_call: TRBV2

cdr3_aa: CASSDRDRVGYEQFF
cdr3_length: 15
j_call: TRBJ2-1
v_call: TRBV18

cdr3_aa: CASTRSGTRQLNTEAFF
cdr3_length: 17
j_call: TRBJ1-1
v_call: TRBV2

cdr3_aa: CASSLGTSEEQYF
cdr3_length: 13
j_call: TRBJ2-7
v_call: TRBV11-3

cdr3_aa: CASGLVLVGGGNTEAFF
cdr3_length: 17
j_call: TRBJ1-1
v_call: TRBV12-5

cdr3_aa: CASKEGSPLHF
cdr3_length: 11
j_call: TRBJ1-6
v_call: TRBV2

cdr3_aa: CASRPGGSGSFFSYEQYF
cdr3_length: 18
j_call: TRBJ2-7
v_call: TRBV6-1

cdr3_aa: CAISETGMNTEAFF
cdr3_length: 14
j_call: TRBJ1-1
v_call: TRBV10-3

cdr3_aa: CACDRSNEKLFF
cdr3_length: 12
j_call: TRBJ1-4
v_call: TRBV30

cdr3_aa: CASRRQLDTDTQYF
cdr3_length: 14
j_call: TRBJ2-3
v_call: TRBV27

cdr3_aa: CASRRGAGNEQFF
cdr3_length: 13
j_call: TRBJ2-1
v_call: TRBV28

cdr3_aa: CASSLSHRGQPQHF
cdr3_length: 14
j_call: TRBJ1-5
v_call: TRBV28

cdr3_aa: CASAAQGAVGSGELFF
cdr3_length: 16
j_call: TRBJ2-2
v_call: TRBV11-2

cdr3_aa: CASSTSGSAGELFF
cdr3_length: 14
j_call: TRBJ2-2
v_call: TRBV7-3

cdr3_aa: CASSRKNMLNTEAFF
cdr3_length: 15
j_call: TRBJ1-1
v_call: TRBV3-1

cdr3_aa: CASSPGLAGALNQETQYF
cdr3_length: 18
j_call: TRBJ2-5
v_call: TRBV4-2

cdr3_aa: CASSVMTGFNEQFF
cdr3_length: 14
j_call: TRBJ2-1
v_call: TRBV7-2

cdr3_aa: CASSQEVAGAAWFF
cdr3_length: 14
j_call: TRBJ2-1
v_call: TRBV3-1

cdr3_aa: CASSLETDGSFYGYTF
cdr3_length: 16
j_call: TRBJ1-2
v_call: TRBV5-1

cdr3_aa: CASSLAGDVSTDTQYF
cdr3_length: 16
j_call: TRBJ2-3
v_call: TRBV5-1

cdr3_aa: CASSLEWSQYF
cdr3_length: 11
j_call: TRBJ2-5
v_call: TRBV7-9